The rows below give T cell receptor beta chains drawn from one sample of a study of control samples from healthy donors and cancer patients. TCRdb's table, derived via immunoSEQ multiplex PCR, lists solely in-frame clones and lacks some. Counted here are about 120,000 clones, around 87% occurring once; the ten biggest clones make up 7% to 10%. The sample consisted of blood. The receptors shown here come from a man in his forties or fifties in good health. CDR3s leave out the opening cysteine and the closing phenylalanine or tryptophan. Each record gives: J gene, V gene, CDR3 protein.

>TRBJ2-3|TRBV30
AWSSADTQY
>TRBJ2-2|TRBV19
ASSIKGQNTGELF
>TRBJ2-1|TRBV25-1
ASSSGDDEQF
>TRBJ2-2|TRBV18
ASSPPLGQGAGELF
>TRBJ2-7|TRBV25-1
ASRRVCDYEQY
>TRBJ2-7|TRBV30
AWSVLSGVEQY
>TRBJ1-5|TRBV7-2
ASSSDSRQPQH
>TRBJ1-1|TRBV6-4
ASSATGTPWKTEAF
>TRBJ2-5|TRBV2
ASSRQGSVQGETQY
>TRBJ2-2|TRBV7-2
ASSLEGGEELF
>TRBJ1-2|TRBV3-1/TRBV3-2
ASSPRTGTYGYT
>TRBJ2-7|TRBV7-9
ASSTPGGGSSYEQY
>TRBJ2-7|TRBV6-5
ASSLGQVSSYEQY
>TRBJ1-1|TRBV5-1
ASSLGQRNTEAF
>TRBJ1-2|TRBV30
AWSGFGARTDGYT
>TRBJ2-3|TRBV5-6
ASSLGRDTQY
>TRBJ2-5|TRBV9
ASSVVEGPETQY
>TRBJ2-4|TRBV5-6
ASSLMGDGALAKNIQY
>TRBJ2-7|TRBV5-3
ARSRDRSLCEQY
>TRBJ2-1|TRBV5-1
ASSRISSDSYNEQF
>TRBJ1-6|TRBV7-6
ASSLRTDLQSPLH
>TRBJ1-1|TRBV3-1/TRBV3-2
ASSPMGGSTEAF
>TRBJ1-2|TRBV18
ASSPPLSAVGYYGYT
>TRBJ2-2|TRBV24-1
ATSDPRRVTGELF
>TRBJ1-5|TRBV3-1/TRBV3-2
ASSQEGQGGNQPQH
>TRBJ2-1|TRBV7-9
ASSSLAGYNEQF
>TRBJ1-2|TRBV6-6
ASSRTTTLSNYGYT
>TRBJ2-7|TRBV7-8
ASSQTSGGVSYEQY
>TRBJ1-4|TRBV5-4
ASSVNRGWNEKLF
>TRBJ1-5|TRBV6-5
ASSYSGGVQPQH
>TRBJ1-5|TRBV12-3/TRBV12-4
ASSLVQPQH
>TRBJ1-5|TRBV5-6
ASSAGTGKNQPQH
>TRBJ2-6|TRBV5-4
ASSSREAGANVLT